The rows below give T cell receptor beta chains drawn from one sample of a study of blood T cell repertoires in COVID-19. The protocol was immunoSEQ multiplex PCR, while the TCRdb copy is restricted to in-frame clones and leaves out a portion. Of 25,000 or so clones listed, roughly 88% are singletons. The sample consisted of peripheral blood. All receptors derive from a man in his 70s in a cohort sampled during active COVID-19. Each CDR3 is given with its conserved first and last residue. D genes are given only for firm matches. Expanded clones get a size class; other rows say once, few or many, or leave the size out.

clone_size | d_call | cdr3_length | j_call | v_call | cdr3_nt | cdr3_aa
NA | NA | 13 | TRBJ1-4 | TRBV19 | TGTGCCAGTAAACCGGGACTGAATGAAAAACTGTTTTTT | CASKPGLNEKLFF
NA | TRBD2 | 16 | TRBJ2-5 | TRBV7-3 | TGTGCCAGCAGCCCCGGACTAGCGAGGAACCAAGAGACCCAGTACTTC | CASSPGLARNQETQYF
NA | NA | 15 | TRBJ2-5 | TRBV7-3 | TGTGCCAGCAGCTTAAGCGGGACTGGCGTCCAGACCCAGTACTTC | CASSLSGTGVQTQYF
NA | TRBD1 | 13 | TRBJ1-6 | TRBV7-9 | TGTGCCAGCAGTGGACAGGACAATTCACCCCTCCACTTT | CASSGQDNSPLHF
few | NA | 13 | TRBJ2-7 | TRBV4-1 | TGCGCCAGCAGCCCTACCGGGATCGACGAGCAGTACTTC | CASSPTGIDEQYF
NA | NA | 15 | TRBJ2-3 | TRBV5-1 | TGCGCCAGCAGCTTGCAGGATACTAGCACAGATACGCAGTATTTT | CASSLQDTSTDTQYF
NA | TRBD1 | 16 | TRBJ1-4 | TRBV6-5 | TGTGCCAGCAGTTACGGACAGGGCAGGACTAATGAAAAACTGTTTTTT | CASSYGQGRTNEKLFF
NA | NA | 16 | TRBJ1-2 | TRBV5-1 | TGCGCCAGCAGCTTCGGCAGCGCCTCTTCTAACTATGGCTACACCTTC | CASSFGSASSNYGYTF
NA | NA | 15 | TRBJ1-1 | TRBV24-1 | TGTGCCACCCGAGGACACCGTGACGTCTCCGCGGAAGCTTTCTTT | CATRGHRDVSAEAFF
NA | NA | 14 | TRBJ1-5 | TRBV2 | TGTGCCAGCAGGGGGGGGCAGAGCAATCAGCCCCAGCATTTT | CASRGGQSNQPQHF
NA | TRBD1 | 12 | TRBJ1-2 | TRBV28 | TGTGCCAGCGGGACAGGAAACTATGGCTACACCTTC | CASGTGNYGYTF
few | TRBD1 | 13 | TRBJ1-1 | TRBV19 | TGTGCCAGTACCCCGACAGGGGGAACTGAAGCTTTCTTT | CASTPTGGTEAFF
NA | TRBD1 | 14 | TRBJ1-4 | TRBV3-1/TRBV3-2 | TGTGCCAGCAGCCCTCCAGGGGGGAATGAAAAACTGTTTTTT | CASSPPGGNEKLFF
NA | TRBD1 | 18 | TRBJ2-6 | TRBV7-2 | TGTGCCAGCAGCGCCCGGGACAGGGGGGTCTGGAGGGCCAACGTCCTGACTTTC | CASSARDRGVWRANVLTF
NA | TRBD2 | 15 | TRBJ2-7 | TRBV19 | TGTGCCAGTAGTCAAGGGACTAGCGGGCGGTACGAGCAGTACTTC | CASSQGTSGRYEQYF
NA | NA | 13 | TRBJ1-5 | TRBV11-1 | TGTGCCAGCAGCTTCCAGACTAATCAGCCCCAGCATTTT | CASSFQTNQPQHF
NA | TRBD2 | 16 | TRBJ2-3 | TRBV6-4 | TGTGCCAGCAGCCGCGGGACTAGCGGTAGCACAGATACGCAGTATTTT | CASSRGTSGSTDTQYF
NA | NA | 13 | TRBJ2-1 | TRBV7-2 | TGTGCCAGCAGCTTCTCTAAGTACAATGAGCAGTTCTTC | CASSFSKYNEQFF
NA | NA | 15 | TRBJ1-1 | TRBV5-1 | TGCGCCAGCAGCTTGGATGGGGGCACAGGCTCTGAAGCTTTCTTT | CASSLDGGTGSEAFF
once | TRBD2 | 15 | TRBJ2-3 | TRBV10-2 | TGCGCCAGCAAGCGACTAGCGGAGCGCACAGATACGCAGTATTTT | CASKRLAERTDTQYF
once | TRBD1 | 15 | TRBJ2-3 | TRBV6-5 | TGTGCCATATTACCCCGGGACAGGGGGCCAGATACGCAGTATTTT | CAILPRDRGPDTQYF
NA | NA | 14 | TRBJ1-3 | TRBV28 | TGTGCCAGCAGGACCCCGGGGGGTGGAAACACCATATATTTT | CASRTPGGGNTIYF
NA | NA | 13 | TRBJ2-3 | TRBV12-3/TRBV12-4 | TGTGCCAGCAGTCCCGTCAGATGGGCCGCGCAGTATTTT | CASSPVRWAAQYF
NA | NA | 13 | TRBJ1-1 | TRBV7-9 | TGTGCCAGCAGCCCCCACAGAGAAACTGAAGCTTTCTTT | CASSPHRETEAFF
NA | TRBD2 | 16 | TRBJ2-1 | TRBV7-3 | TGTGCCAGCAGCCAGACCTGGACTAGCGTGTACAATGAGCAGTTCTTC | CASSQTWTSVYNEQFF
NA | NA | 15 | TRBJ1-3 | TRBV10-2 | TGCGCCAGCAGTGAGACAGGGCTCTCTGGAAACACCATATATTTT | CASSETGLSGNTIYF